This T cell receptor (beta chain) originates from a study of blood T cell repertoires in COVID-19. The repertoire was sequenced with immunoSEQ multiplex PCR; TCRdb's copy has only in-frame clones and lacks some. The sample consists of about 100,000 clones, more than 65% of them appearing once. This TCR derives from an older man with active or convalescent COVID-19. Sequencing was carried out using peripheral blood.

DNA of the CDR3: TGTGCCACCAGTGACAGGGACACAGGCACAGATACGCAGTATTTT. Its translation is CATSDRDTGTDTQYF. The V call is TRBV24-1, the J call TRBJ2-3; possible D gene TRBD1, 6 bases. The ends were cut back, 4 bases at V and 1 base at J, with 11 bases in the middle. CDR1 and CDR2 from the germline V gene are KGHDR and SFDVKD. The CDR3 totals 15 residues.